This T cell receptor (beta chain) was found in a study of blood T cell repertoires in COVID-19. Trimming left V 5 bases short and J 0 bases short, with 11 bases between. The CDR3 runs 14 residues. Germline assignment: CDR1 GTSNPN and CDR2 SVGIG (reference sequence). Produced via immunoSEQ multiplex PCR; TCRdb's table is partial and in-frame only. The table lists 35,000 to 55,000 clones, around 89% of them singletons. What was sequenced was peripheral blood. The rearrangement joins TRBV30 to TRBJ1-5, with D possibly matching TRBD1 (5 bases). This receptor was taken from a human donor in a cohort sampled during active COVID-19. CDR3 in DNA: TGTGCCTGGGCCGACAGTTATAGCAATCAGCCCCAGCATTTT. Translated: CAWADSYSNQPQHF. Filled out from reference TRBV30 and TRBJ1-5, the complete variable domain reads SQTIHQWPATLVQPVGSPLSLECTVEGTSNPNLYWYRQAAGRGLQLLFYSVGIGQISSEVPQNLSASRPQDRQFILSSKKLLLSDSGFYLCAWADSYSNQPQHFGDGTRLSIL.